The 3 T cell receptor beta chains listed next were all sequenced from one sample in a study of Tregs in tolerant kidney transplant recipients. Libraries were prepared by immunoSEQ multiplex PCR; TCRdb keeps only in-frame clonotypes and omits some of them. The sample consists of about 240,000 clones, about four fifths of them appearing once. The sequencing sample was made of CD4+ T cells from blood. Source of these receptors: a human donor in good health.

The CDR3 DNA reads TGCGCCAGCAGCTTGGCCTTCAGGGACCCTGAAGCTTTCTTT. Translation: CASSLAFRDPEAFF. This chain connects TRBV5-1 to TRBJ1-1; D is possibly TRBD1 (5 bases). V was clipped by 0 bases and J by 6 bases, with 12 bases between them. The CDR3 is 14 residues long. Per the germline V gene, CDR1 is SGHRS and CDR2 is YFSETQ.

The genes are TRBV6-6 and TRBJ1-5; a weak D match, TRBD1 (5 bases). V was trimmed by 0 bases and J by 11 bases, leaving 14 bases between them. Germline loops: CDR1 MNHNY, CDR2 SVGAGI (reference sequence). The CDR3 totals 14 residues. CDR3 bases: TGTGCCAGCAGTTACTCGGACACTGCGGCTGCCCAGCATTTT. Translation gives CASSYSDTAAAQHF.

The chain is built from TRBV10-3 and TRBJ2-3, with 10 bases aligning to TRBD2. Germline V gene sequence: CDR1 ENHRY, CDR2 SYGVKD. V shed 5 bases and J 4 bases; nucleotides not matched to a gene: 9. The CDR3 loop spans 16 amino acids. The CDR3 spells CAISSSSGGGADTQYF. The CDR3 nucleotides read TGTGCCATCAGTAGCTCTAGCGGGGGAGGGGCAGATACGCAGTATTTT.